This entry lists 11 T cell receptor beta chains sequenced from one sample in a study of CD8 T cells in Susac syndrome. Reverse transcription of about 0.5 to 1 ug RNA used random hexamers. Via MiXCR, TCRdb re-called the immunoSEQ multiplex PCR reads, giving one row per CDR3 protein. Among 120,000 to 150,000 distinct CDR3 sequences listed, approximately 94% were seen once. Sequencing was performed on CD4+ T cells from PBMCs. The origin of the receptors is a human donor in good health.

This sequence joins TRBV3-1 and TRBJ2-1, with no clear D. The length of the CDR3 is 13 residues. Germline loops: CDR1 LGHDT, CDR2 YNNKEL (reference sequence). V lost 4 bases and J 7 bases, leaving 11 bases between the germline ends. CDR3 amino acids: CASSPVLRNEQFF. The CDR3 bases are TGTGCCAGCAGCCCCGTTTTGAGAAATGAGCAGTTCTTC.

This clonotype was observed once. The CDR3 loop reads CASSEAGELFF. The CDR3 nucleotides are TGTGCCAGCAGTGAAGCCGGGGAGCTGTTTTTT. This rearrangement joins TRBV2 to TRBJ2-2; D is ambiguous. Trimming removed 0 bases from V and 7 bases from J, with 0 bases in between. Germline V gene data show CDR1 as SNHLY and CDR2 as FYNNEI. The CDR3 covers 11 residues.

The chain joins TRBV19 to TRBJ1-1, with no clear D. Germline loops: CDR1 LNHDA, CDR2 SQIVND (reference sequence). The CDR3 is made up of 13 amino acids. Trimming left V 3 bases short and J 11 bases short, with 16 bases between. CDR3 coding DNA: TGTGCCAGTAGTATCGGTAGACTTGTCGTCGCTTTCTTT. Protein: CASSIGRLVVAFF. Variable domain in full (rest from reference TRBV19 and TRBJ1-1): DGGITQSPKYLFRKEGQNVTLSCEQNLNHDAMYWYRQDPGQGLRLIYYSQIVNDFQKGDIAEGYSVSREKKESFPLTVTSAQKNPTAFYLCASSIGRLVVAFFGQGTRLTVV.

The chain uses TRBV2 and TRBJ2-2, with TRBD1 matching 7 bases. The length of the CDR3 is 15 residues. Germline V gives CDR1 SNHLY, CDR2 FYNNEI. The V and J ends lost 5 bases and 5 bases, in that order; junction bases with no gene match: 8. The CDR3 DNA reads TGTGCCAGCAGTTTGACAGGGCTGGCGACCGGGGAGCTGTTTTTT. Translating it yields CASSLTGLATGELFF.

V usage is TRBV5-6 and J usage is TRBJ2-6; D gene ambiguous. Germline assignment: CDR1 SGHDT and CDR2 YYEEEE. The V end lost 5 bases, the J end lost 3 bases, and 15 bases lay between the germline ends. The length of the CDR3 is 16 residues. CDR3 amino acids: CASRTLGSHGANVLTF. DNA of the CDR3: TGTGCCAGCAGAACTCTCGGCTCACATGGGGCCAACGTCCTGACTTTC.

This chain's CDR3 is CASSRTRYNEQFF. CDR3 sequence (DNA): TGTGCCAGCAGCAGGACTAGGTACAATGAGCAGTTCTTC. V gene TRBV12-3 or TRBV12-4 combines with J gene TRBJ2-1; TRBD2 agrees at 7 bases. The junction had 3 bases not matched to a gene; V was cut back by 6 bases and J by 4 bases. CDR3 length: 13 amino acids.

The V and J genes are TRBV6-6 and TRBJ2-7, with D possibly being TRBD2 (6 bases). V gave up 7 bases and J gave up 2 bases, with 15 bases separating them. The CDR3 runs to 14 residues. Germline V CDR1 and CDR2: MNHNY, SVGAGI (reference sequence). The CDR3 DNA reads TGTGCCAGCAAGAACGGGGGTAGTACCTACGAGCAGTACTTC. Translating gives CASKNGGSTYEQYF.

V and J are TRBV29-1 and TRBJ2-7; 10 positions agree with TRBD2. The CDR3 has 13 amino acids. The junction had 6 bases not matched to a gene; V was cut back by 5 bases and J by 5 bases. The germline V gene encodes CDR1 SQVTM and CDR2 ANQGSEA. The CDR3 reads CSVLAGVLHEQYF. The CDR3 DNA reads as TGCAGCGTTCTAGCGGGAGTCCTTCACGAGCAGTACTTC.

V is TRBV3-1 and J is TRBJ2-3; 11 nucleotides align to TRBD2. The germline V gene has CDR1 LGHDT and CDR2 YNNKEL (reference sequence). V trimming: 5 bases; J trimming: 3 bases; junction bases outside the gene matches: 7. This CDR3 region has 16 residues. CDR3 in DNA: TGTGCCAGCAGCTTTTTAGCGGGAGGGCGTACAGATACGCAGTATTTT. As protein: CASSFLAGGRTDTQYF.

In DNA, the CDR3 is TGTGCCAGCAGCCAAGATGGACACCGCGGCTACACCTTC. The encoded protein is CASSQDGHRGYTF. The chain carries TRBV14 and TRBJ1-2, with D perhaps matching TRBD1 (5 bases). CDR3 length: 13 residues. V was trimmed by 0 bases and J by 8 bases, leaving 10 bases between them. The V gene's germline CDR1 is SGHDN and CDR2 FVKESK.

The genes are TRBV20-1 and TRBJ1-2; 7 bases are a match to TRBD1. The V segment lost 0 bases and the J segment 2 bases; nucleotides outside the gene matches: 3. Germline lookup yields CDR1 DFQATT and CDR2 SNEGSKA (reference sequence). This CDR3 comprises 14 residues. Here the CDR3 DNA reads TGCAGTGCTAGAGATGACAGGGTGAACTATGGCTACACCTTC. Protein: CSARDDRVNYGYTF.